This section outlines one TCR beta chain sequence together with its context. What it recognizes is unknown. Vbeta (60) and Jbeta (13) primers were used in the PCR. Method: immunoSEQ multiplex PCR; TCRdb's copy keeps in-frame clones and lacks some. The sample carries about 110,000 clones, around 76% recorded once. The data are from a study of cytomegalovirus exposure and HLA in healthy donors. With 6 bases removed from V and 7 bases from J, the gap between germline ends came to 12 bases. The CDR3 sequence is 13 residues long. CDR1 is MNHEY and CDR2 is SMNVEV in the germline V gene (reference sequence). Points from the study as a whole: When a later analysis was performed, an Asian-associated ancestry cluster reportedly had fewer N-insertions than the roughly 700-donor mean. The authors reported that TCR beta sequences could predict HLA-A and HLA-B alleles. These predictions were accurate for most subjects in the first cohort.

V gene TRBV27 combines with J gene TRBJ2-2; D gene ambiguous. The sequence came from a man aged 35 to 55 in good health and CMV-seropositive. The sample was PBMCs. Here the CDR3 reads CASSFLISGELFF. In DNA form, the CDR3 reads TGTGCCAGCAGCTTTCTGATCAGCGGGGAGCTGTTTTTT.